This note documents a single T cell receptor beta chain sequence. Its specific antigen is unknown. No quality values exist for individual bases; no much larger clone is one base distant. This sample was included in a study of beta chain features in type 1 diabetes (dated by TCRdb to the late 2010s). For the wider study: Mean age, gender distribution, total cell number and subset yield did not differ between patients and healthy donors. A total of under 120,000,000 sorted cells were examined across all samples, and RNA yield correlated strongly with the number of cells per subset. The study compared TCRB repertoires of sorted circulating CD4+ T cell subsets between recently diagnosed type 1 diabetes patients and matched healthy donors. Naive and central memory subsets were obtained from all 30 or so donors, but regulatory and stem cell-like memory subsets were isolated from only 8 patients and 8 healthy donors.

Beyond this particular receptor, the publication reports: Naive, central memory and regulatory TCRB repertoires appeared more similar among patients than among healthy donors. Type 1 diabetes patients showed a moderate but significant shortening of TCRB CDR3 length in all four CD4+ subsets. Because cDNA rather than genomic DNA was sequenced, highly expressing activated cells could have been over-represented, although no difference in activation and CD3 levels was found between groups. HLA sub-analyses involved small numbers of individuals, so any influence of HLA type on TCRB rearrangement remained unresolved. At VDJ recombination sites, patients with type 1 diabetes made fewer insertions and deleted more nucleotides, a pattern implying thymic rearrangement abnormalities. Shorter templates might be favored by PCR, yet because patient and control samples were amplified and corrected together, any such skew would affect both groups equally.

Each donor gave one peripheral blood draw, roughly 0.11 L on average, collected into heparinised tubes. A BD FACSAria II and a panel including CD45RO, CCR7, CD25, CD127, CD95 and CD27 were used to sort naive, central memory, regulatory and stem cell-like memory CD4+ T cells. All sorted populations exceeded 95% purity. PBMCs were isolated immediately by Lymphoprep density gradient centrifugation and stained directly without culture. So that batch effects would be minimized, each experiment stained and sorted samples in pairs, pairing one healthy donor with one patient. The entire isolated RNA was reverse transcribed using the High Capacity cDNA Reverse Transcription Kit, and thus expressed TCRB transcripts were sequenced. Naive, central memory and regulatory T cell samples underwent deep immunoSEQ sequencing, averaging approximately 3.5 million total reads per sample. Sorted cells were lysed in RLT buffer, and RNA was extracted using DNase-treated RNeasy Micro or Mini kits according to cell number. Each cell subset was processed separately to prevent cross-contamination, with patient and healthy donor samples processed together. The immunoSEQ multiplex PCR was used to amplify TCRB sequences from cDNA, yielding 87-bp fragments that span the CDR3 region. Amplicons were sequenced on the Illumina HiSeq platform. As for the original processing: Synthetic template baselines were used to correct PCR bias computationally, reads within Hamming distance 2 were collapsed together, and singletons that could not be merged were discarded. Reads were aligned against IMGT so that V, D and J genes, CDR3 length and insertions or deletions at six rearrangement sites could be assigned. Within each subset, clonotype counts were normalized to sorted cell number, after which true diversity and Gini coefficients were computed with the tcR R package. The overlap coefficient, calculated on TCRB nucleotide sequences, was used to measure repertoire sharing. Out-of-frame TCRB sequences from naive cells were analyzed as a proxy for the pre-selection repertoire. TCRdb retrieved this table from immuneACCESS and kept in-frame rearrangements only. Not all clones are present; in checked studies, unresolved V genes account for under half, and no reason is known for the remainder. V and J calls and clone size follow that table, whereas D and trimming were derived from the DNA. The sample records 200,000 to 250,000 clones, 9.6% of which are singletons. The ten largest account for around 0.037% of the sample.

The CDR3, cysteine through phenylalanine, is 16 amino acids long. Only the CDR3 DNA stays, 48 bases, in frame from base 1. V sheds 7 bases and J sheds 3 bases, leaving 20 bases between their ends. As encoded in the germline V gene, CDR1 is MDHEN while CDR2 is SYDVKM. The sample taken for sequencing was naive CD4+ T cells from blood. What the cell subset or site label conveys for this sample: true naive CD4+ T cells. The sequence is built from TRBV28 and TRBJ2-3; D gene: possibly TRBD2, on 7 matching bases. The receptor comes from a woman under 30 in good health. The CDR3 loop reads CASNQRRGRGTDTQYF. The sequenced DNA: TGTGCCAGCAATCAAAGGCGAGGGAGGGGGACAGATACGCAGTATTTT.